Described below is a single TCR beta chain sequence and its context. Under the authors' procedure: Cell counts per sample came from amplifying reference gene primers. Data came from immunoSEQ multiplex PCR; TCRdb stores just in-frame clones and leaves some out. V, J and clone size derive from that table, while D and trimming were established from the DNA sequence. Among tens of thousands of clones listed, around 89% were seen once. The data originate from a study of blood T cell repertoires in COVID-19. Study-wide context: The United States, Italy and Spain were the sources of the acute and convalescent COVID-19 samples. PBMCs, B-cell-depleted T cells, or T cells provided the cDNA or gDNA that made up the material.

Germline CDR1 SNHLY, CDR2 FYNNEI. The V and J ends lost 6 bases and 7 bases, in that order; junction bases with no gene match: 8. The CDR3 totals 15 residues. What was sequenced was peripheral blood. The sequence derives from a man at least 80 years old with acute or convalescent COVID-19. The chain couples TRBV2 to TRBJ2-1, with 11 bases fitting TRBD2. The CDR3 protein is CASRRLAGSRNEQFF. CDR3 coding DNA: TGTGCCAGCAGACGACTAGCGGGGTCCAGGAATGAGCAGTTCTTC.